The entry below describes one TCR beta chain. This sample was taken from a study of T cell changes during pregnancy in multiple sclerosis. The CDR3 is 15 residues long. V trimming: 10 bases; J trimming: 5 bases; junction bases outside the gene matches: 11. The germline CDR1 and CDR2 sequences are MGHDK and SYGVNS. TCRdb's copy holds only in-frame clones and misses some; the assay was immunoSEQ multiplex PCR. The sample records tens of thousands of clones, under 95% being singletons. This clonotype originated in a female donor with multiple sclerosis, enrolled in a pregnancy study. The source material was CD8+ T cells from peripheral blood mononuclear cells, sampled in the second trimester of pregnancy. The rearrangement uses TRBV25-1 and TRBJ2-2; 9 bases agree with TRBD1. CDR3 nucleotides: TGTGCCACTACGATCAACAGGGGGCAGACCGGGGAGCTGTTTTTT. Translated, it gives CATTINRGQTGELFF.